This T cell receptor (beta chain) was documented in a study of blood T cells in healthy people across ages. As for the study in general: For every two T cells, template switching captured about one barcoded beta molecule.

The CDR3 is made up of 15 amino acids. CDR1 and CDR2 from the germline V gene are MNHEY and SVGAGI. A sample-barcoded 5' primer and a J-beta primer mix were used in a second PCR of roughly 7 to 11 cycles. Each CDR3 protein gets one entry after TCRdb re-called the 5' RACE reads with MiXCR. This table holds fewer than 800,000 distinct CDR3 sequences, roughly 25% found once. This clonotype occurred once. The sample was also reused in another study, on T cells of mothers and their children.

The chain couples TRBV6-5 to TRBJ2-5; 7 nucleotides line up with TRBD2. Gene TRBJ2-1 matches the end of the DNA better, so the J call may be wrong. The clonotype was recovered from a boy under 18 in good health. Sequencing input: blood. Here the CDR3 DNA reads TGTGCCAGCAGTTACTATGGACTAGGGACCAATGAGCAGTTCTTC. This encodes CASSYYGLGTNEQFF.